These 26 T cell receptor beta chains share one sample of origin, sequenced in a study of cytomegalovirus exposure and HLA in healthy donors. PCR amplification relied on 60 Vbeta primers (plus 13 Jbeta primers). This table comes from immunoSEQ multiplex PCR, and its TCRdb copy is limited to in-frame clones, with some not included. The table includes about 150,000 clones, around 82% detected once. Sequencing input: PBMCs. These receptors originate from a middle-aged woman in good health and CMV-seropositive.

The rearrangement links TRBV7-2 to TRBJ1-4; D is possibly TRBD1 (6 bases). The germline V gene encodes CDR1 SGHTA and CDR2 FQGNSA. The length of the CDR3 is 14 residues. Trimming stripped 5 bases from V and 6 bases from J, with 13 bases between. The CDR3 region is CASSARGKDEKLFF. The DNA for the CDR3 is TGTGCCAGCAGCGCCAGGGGCAAGGATGAAAAACTGTTTTTT.

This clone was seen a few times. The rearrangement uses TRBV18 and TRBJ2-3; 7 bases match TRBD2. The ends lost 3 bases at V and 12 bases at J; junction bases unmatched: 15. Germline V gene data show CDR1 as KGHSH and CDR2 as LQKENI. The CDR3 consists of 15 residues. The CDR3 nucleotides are TGTGCCAGCTCACCGGCTAGCGGTACTACGATGTCCCAGTATTTT. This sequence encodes CASSPASGTTMSQYF.

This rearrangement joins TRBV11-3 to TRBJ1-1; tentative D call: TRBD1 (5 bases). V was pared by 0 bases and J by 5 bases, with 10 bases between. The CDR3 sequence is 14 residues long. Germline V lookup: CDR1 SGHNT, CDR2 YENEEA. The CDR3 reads CASSLEGEGTEAFF. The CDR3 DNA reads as TGTGCCAGCAGCTTAGAGGGGGAGGGGACTGAAGCTTTCTTT.

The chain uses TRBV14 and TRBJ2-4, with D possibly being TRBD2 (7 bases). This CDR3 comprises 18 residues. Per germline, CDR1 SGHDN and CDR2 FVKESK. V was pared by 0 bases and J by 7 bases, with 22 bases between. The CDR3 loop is CASSQDWRGPRIGNIQYF. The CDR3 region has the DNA TGTGCCAGCAGCCAAGATTGGCGGGGGCCGCGAATCGGGAACATTCAGTACTTC.

The CDR3 here is CASSDPGTGRTKSQPQHF. The CDR3 DNA is TGTGCCAGCAGTGATCCCGGGACAGGTAGGACAAAGAGTCAGCCCCAGCATTTT. The chain has TRBV25-1 and TRBJ1-5, with 8 nucleotides matching TRBD1. V lost 3 bases to trimming and J lost 6 bases; unmatched junction nucleotides: 16. The CDR3 runs to 18 residues. The germline CDR1 and CDR2 sequences are MGHDK and SYGVNS.

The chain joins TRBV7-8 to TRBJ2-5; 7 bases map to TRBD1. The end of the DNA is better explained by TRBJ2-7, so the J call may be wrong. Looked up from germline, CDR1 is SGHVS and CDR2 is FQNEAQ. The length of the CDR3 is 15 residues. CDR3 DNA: TGTGCCAGCAGCACTAGACAGGGTAAGACCTACGAGCAGTACTTC. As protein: CASSTRQGKTYEQYF.

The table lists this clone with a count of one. As DNA, the CDR3 is TGTGCCAGCTCACCAAGACTGGAGCAGTTCTTC. Residues: CASSPRLEQFF. V gene TRBV18 combines with J gene TRBJ2-1, with unresolved D. V lost 2 bases and J lost 10, with 6 bases in between. Germline V gene sequence: CDR1 KGHSH, CDR2 LQKENI. The CDR3 covers 11 residues.

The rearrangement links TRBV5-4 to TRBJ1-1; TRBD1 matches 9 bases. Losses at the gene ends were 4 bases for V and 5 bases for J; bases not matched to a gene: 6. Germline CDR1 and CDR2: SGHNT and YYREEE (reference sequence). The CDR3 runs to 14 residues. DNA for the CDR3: TGTGCCAGCAGCGGGACAGGGCTATGGACTGAAGCTTTCTTT. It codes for CASSGTGLWTEAFF.

The CDR3 sequence is CASSKEREFADTQYF. The CDR3 DNA sequence: TGTGCCAGTAGTAAGGAGCGGGAGTTCGCAGATACGCAGTATTTT. This chain connects TRBV19 to TRBJ2-3, with 8 bases matching TRBD2. The CDR3 contains 15 residues. V shed 4 bases and J 4 bases; nucleotides not matched to a gene: 7. The germline gives CDR1 LNHDA, CDR2 SQIVND (reference sequence).

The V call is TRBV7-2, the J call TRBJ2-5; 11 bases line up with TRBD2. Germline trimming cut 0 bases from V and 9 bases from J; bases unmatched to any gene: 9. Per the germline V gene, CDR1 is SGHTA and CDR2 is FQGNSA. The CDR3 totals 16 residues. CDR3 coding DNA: TGTGCCAGCAGCTTAGCCGGGGGGACTAGCGGTAAGGCCCAGTACTTC. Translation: CASSLAGGTSGKAQYF.

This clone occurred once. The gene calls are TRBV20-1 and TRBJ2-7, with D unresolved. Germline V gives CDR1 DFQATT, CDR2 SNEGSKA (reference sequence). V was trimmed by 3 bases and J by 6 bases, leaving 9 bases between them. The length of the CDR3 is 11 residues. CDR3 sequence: CSAREHSEQYF. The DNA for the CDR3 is TGCAGTGCTAGGGAACACAGCGAGCAGTACTTC.

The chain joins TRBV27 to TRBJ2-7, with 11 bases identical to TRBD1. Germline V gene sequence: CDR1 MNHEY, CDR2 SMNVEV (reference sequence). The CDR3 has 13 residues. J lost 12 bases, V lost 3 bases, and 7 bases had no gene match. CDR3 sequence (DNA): TGTGCCAGCAGTTTCCCAGGACAGGGGGCTTTGTACTTC. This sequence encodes CASSFPGQGALYF.

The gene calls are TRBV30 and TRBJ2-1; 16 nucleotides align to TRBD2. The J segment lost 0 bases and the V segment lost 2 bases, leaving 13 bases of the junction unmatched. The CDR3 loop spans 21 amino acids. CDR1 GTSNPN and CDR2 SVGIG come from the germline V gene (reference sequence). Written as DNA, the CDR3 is TGTGCCTGGAGTTCCCTCAGTTCCGGGACTAGCGGGAGGGCCTCCTACAATGAGCAGTTCTTC. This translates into CAWSSLSSGTSGRASYNEQFF.

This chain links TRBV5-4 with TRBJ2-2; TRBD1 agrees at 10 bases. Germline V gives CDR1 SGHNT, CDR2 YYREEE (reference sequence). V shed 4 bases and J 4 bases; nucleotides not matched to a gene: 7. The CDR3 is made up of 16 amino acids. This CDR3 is CASSPGRDRGTGELFF. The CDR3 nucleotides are TGTGCCAGCAGCCCCGGAAGGGACAGGGGCACCGGGGAGCTGTTTTTT.

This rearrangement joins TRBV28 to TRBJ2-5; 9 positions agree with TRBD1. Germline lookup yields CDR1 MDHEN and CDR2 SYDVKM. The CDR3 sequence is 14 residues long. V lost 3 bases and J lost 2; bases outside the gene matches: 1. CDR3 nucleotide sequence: TGTGCCAGCAGTTTTGACAGGGGGCAAGAGACCCAGTACTTC. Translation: CASSFDRGQETQYF.

DNA for the CDR3: TGTGCCAGCTCCCCGGCTGACAGGGTCCCCTACGAGCAGTACTTC. Translation: CASSPADRVPYEQYF. The genes are TRBV18 and TRBJ2-7, with 7 nucleotides matching TRBD1. The CDR3 consists of 15 residues. The germline V gene has CDR1 KGHSH and CDR2 LQKENI. With 6 bases clipped from V and 2 bases from J, the junction kept 10 bases outside the gene matches.

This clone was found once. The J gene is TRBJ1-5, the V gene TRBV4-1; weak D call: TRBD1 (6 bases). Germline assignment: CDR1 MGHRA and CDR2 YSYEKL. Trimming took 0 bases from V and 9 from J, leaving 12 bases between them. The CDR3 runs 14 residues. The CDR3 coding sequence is TGCGCCAGCAGCCAAGAAGCAGGGGAAGGGCCCCAGCATTTT. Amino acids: CASSQEAGEGPQHF.

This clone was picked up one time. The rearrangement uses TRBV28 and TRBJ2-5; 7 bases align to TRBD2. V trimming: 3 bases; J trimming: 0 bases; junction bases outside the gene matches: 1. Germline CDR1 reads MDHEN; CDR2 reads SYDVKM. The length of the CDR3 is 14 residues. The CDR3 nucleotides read TGTGCCAGCAGTTTGGGGGGGTACCAAGAGACCCAGTACTTC. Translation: CASSLGGYQETQYF.

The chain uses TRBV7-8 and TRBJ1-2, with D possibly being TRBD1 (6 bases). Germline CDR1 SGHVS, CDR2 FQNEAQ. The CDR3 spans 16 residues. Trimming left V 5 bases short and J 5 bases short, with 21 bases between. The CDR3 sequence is CASSPTGGAGPYGYTF. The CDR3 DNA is TGTGCCAGCAGCCCGACGGGGGGGGCCGGGCCGTATGGCTACACCTTC.

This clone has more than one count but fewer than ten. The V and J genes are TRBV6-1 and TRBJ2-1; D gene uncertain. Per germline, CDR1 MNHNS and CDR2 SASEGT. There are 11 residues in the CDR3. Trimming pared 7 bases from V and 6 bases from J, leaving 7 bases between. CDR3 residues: CASNNGNEQFF. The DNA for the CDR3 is TGTGCCAGCAATAACGGCAATGAGCAGTTCTTC.

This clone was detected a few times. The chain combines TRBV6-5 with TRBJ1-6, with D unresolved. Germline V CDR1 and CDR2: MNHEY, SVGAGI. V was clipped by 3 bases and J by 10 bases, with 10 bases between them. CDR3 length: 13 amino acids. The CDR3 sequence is CASSYWSGSPLHF. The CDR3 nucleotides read TGTGCCAGCAGTTATTGGTCGGGGTCACCCCTCCACTTT.

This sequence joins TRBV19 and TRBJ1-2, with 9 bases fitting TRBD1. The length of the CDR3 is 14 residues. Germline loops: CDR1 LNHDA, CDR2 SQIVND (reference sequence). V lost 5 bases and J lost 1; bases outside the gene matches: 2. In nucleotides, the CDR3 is TGTGCCAGTAGTGTGGGACAGGGTAACTATGGCTACACCTTC. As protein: CASSVGQGNYGYTF.

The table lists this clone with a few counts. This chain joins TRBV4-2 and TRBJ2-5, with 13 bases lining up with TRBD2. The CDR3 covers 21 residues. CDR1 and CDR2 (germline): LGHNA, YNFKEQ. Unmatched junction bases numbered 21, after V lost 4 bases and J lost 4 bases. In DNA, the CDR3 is TGTGCCAGCAGCCCTACCCCTAGACAGGGTAGGACTAGCGGGAGCCGAGAGACCCAGTACTTC. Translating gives CASSPTPRQGRTSGSRETQYF.

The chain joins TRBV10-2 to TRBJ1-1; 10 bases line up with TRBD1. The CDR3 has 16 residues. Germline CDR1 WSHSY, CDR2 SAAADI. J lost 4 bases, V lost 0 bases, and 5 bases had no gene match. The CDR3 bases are TGCGCCAGCAGTGAGTCGGGACAGGGGTCGCGCACTGAAGCTTTCTTT. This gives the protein CASSESGQGSRTEAFF.

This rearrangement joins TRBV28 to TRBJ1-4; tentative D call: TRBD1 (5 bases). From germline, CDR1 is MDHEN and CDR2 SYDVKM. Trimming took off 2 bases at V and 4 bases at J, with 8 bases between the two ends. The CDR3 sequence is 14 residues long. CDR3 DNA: TGTGCCAGCAGTTTAGGGACTTATAATGAAAAACTGTTTTTT. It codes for CASSLGTYNEKLFF.

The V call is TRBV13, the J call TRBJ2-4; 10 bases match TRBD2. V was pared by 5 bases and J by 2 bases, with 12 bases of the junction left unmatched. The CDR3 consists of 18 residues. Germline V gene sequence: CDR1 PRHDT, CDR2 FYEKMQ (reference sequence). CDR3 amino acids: CASSPLNVAGGPKNIQYF. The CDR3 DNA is TGTGCCAGCAGCCCGCTCAACGTAGCGGGAGGTCCCAAAAACATTCAGTACTTC.